This T cell receptor (beta chain) is from a study of CD8 T cells in Susac syndrome. The T cells that were sequenced for TCR beta were CD8+ and CD4+ cells from blood. The study used treatment-naive patients who had stable or active relapsing-remitting disease as multiple sclerosis controls. Random hexamers primed reverse transcription of roughly 0.5 to 1 ug RNA. The TCR beta CDR3 was amplified by immunoSEQ multiplex PCR across 54 Vbeta, 13 Jbeta. TCRdb recomputed calls from the immunoSEQ multiplex PCR reads with MiXCR, one row per CDR3 protein. The table includes approximately 200,000 distinct CDR3 sequences, around 96% detected once. In germline, CDR1 is SNHLY, CDR2 FYNNEI. The CDR3 has 13 amino acids. Trimming at V came to 4 bases and at J to 3 bases, leaving 1 base not matched to a gene. This clonotype is a singleton in its sample. Antigen specificity is unknown. Overall study findings and caveats: TCR sequencing and HLA analysis covered a relatively small number of individuals.

Sequences were obtained from CD4+ T cells from PBMCs. The sequence was collected from a human donor with multiple sclerosis. The V call is TRBV2, the J call TRBJ2-3; 7 nucleotides align to TRBD2. CDR3 residues: CASSGGGTDTQYF. As DNA, the CDR3 is TGTGCCAGCAGTGGGGGGGGTACAGATACGCAGTATTTT.